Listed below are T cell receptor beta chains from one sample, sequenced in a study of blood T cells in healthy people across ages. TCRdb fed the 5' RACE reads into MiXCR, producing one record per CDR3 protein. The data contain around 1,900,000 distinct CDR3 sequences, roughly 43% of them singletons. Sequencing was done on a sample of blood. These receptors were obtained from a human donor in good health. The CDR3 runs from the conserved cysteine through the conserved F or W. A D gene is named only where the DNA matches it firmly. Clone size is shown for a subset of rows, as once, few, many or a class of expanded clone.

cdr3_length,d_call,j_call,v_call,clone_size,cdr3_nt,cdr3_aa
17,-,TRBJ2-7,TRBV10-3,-,TGTGCCACCAGTGACCACCGACTGGGCAGCGGACTCTACGAGCAGTACTTC,CATSDHRLGSGLYEQYF
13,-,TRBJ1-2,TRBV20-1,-,TGCAGTGCTAGAGATGGGCGGTCGTATGGCTACACCTTC,CSARDGRSYGYTF
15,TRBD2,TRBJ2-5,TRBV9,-,TGTGCCAGCAGCGTACGGACTAGCGGGGGAGAGACCCAGTACTTC,CASSVRTSGGETQYF
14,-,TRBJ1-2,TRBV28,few,TGTGCCAGCATCACTTGGGGGGGGAACTATGGCTACACCTTC,CASITWGGNYGYTF
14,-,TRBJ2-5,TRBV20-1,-,TGCAGTGCTAGAGTAGGGGGGGCTTCGGAGACCCAGTACTTC,CSARVGGASETQYF
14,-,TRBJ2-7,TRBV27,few,TGTGCCAGCAGTTTATCCCGGTACTCCTACGAGCAGTACTTC,CASSLSRYSYEQYF
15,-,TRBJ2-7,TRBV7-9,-,TGTGCCAGCAGCTTAGGAGGGGCACCGGCCTACGAGCAGTACTTC,CASSLGGAPAYEQYF
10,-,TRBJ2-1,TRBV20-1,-,TGCAGTGCTAGACAGCACGAGCAGTTCTTC,CSARQHEQFF
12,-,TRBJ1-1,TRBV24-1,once,TGTGCCACCAGTGACCCGACGGGGTCAGCTTTCTTT,CATSDPTGSAFF
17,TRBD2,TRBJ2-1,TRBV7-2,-,TGTGCCAGCAATACCATGGCAGCGGGGGGACCCTACAATGAGCAGTTCTTC,CASNTMAAGGPYNEQFF